The rows below give T cell receptor beta chains drawn from one sample of a study of cytomegalovirus exposure and HLA in healthy donors. Sequencing used immunoSEQ multiplex PCR; TCRdb keeps in-frame clones, though not all of them. The table includes 100,000 to 150,000 clones, approximately 8.7% detected once. The sample was PBMCs. The origin of the receptors is a man aged 35-49 years in good health and CMV-seronegative. CDR3s include the opening cysteine and the closing phenylalanine or tryptophan. D genes are given only for firm matches. Rows may omit the clone size; those that give it use once, few, many or a size class.

d_gene,j_gene,v_gene,abundance,CDR3nt,CDR3aa
.,TRBJ1-2,TRBV27,.,TGTGCTAGCAGTTTCGGGGTTAGCGCCTCCTATGGCTACACCTTC,CASSFGVSASYGYTF
.,TRBJ2-7,TRBV27,.,TGTGCCAGCAGTTTGATAGGGGGATACGAGCAGTACTTC,CASSLIGGYEQYF
.,TRBJ2-7,TRBV11-2,.,TGTGCCAGCAGCTCAGTCCCGGGACATGTAGGCGAGCAGTACTTC,CASSSVPGHVGEQYF
TRBD1,TRBJ2-3,TRBV5-1,few,TGCGCCAGCAGCGCGGGACAGGCAACAGATACGCAGTATTTT,CASSAGQATDTQYF
.,TRBJ2-7,TRBV27,.,TGTGCCAGCAGCCGTTACTCAGGGGCCCCCTACGAGCAGTACTTC,CASSRYSGAPYEQYF
TRBD1,TRBJ2-1,TRBV28,.,TGTGCCAGCAGTCCTCCCAGGACAGGGGAGAACAATGAGCAGTTCTTC,CASSPPRTGENNEQFF
.,TRBJ2-5,TRBV6-5,.,TGTGCCAGCAGTGAAAATACAGGGCCAGAGACCCAGTACTTC,CASSENTGPETQYF
TRBD2,TRBJ2-5,TRBV9,.,TGTGCCAGCAGCGTAGGTCCGCGGGGGGCAGAGACCCAGTACTTC,CASSVGPRGAETQYF
TRBD1,TRBJ2-7,TRBV19,few,TGTGCCAGTAGGGACAGGGGAACCTACGAGCAGTACTTC,CASRDRGTYEQYF
TRBD1,TRBJ2-5,TRBV7-2,few,TGTGCCAGCAGCGCCTACAGGGGGCAAGAGACCCAGTACTTC,CASSAYRGQETQYF
.,TRBJ2-6,TRBV6-5,few,TGTGCCAGCAGCGGAGGGGCAACTGGGGCCAACGTCCTGACTTTC,CASSGGATGANVLTF
TRBD1,TRBJ2-1,TRBV23-1,few,TGCGCCAGCAGTCCTCGGACAGGGAGCTCCTACAATGAGCAGTTCTTC,CASSPRTGSSYNEQFF
TRBD1,TRBJ1-2,TRBV5-1,few,TGCGCCAGCAGCTACCCCGGACAGGGTGAGGATGGCTACACCTTC,CASSYPGQGEDGYTF
.,TRBJ1-2,TRBV7-9,.,TGTGCCAGCAGTGCAAGAGGCGACTATGGCTACACCTTC,CASSARGDYGYTF
.,TRBJ1-3,TRBV29-1,few,TGCAGCGTGAACCGGGACAAATCTGGAAACACCATATATTTT,CSVNRDKSGNTIYF
.,TRBJ2-5,TRBV7-7,few,TGTGCCAGCAGCCCTACTGGAGAGGCCCAGTACTTC,CASSPTGEAQYF
TRBD1,TRBJ1-1,TRBV19,.,TGTGCCAGCAGTTTGCCGGACAGGGGTAGTTGGAACACTGAAGCTTTCTTT,CASSLPDRGSWNTEAFF
.,TRBJ1-2,TRBV7-2,.,TGTGCCAGCAGCCCCCGGGGTTATGGCTACACCTTC,CASSPRGYGYTF
TRBD2,TRBJ2-7,TRBV6-4,few,TGTGCCAGCAGTGAAGGGACTAGCGGGGAATCCTACGAGCAGTACTTC,CASSEGTSGESYEQYF
TRBD1,TRBJ1-2,TRBV5-6,few,TGTGCCAGCAGACCGGACAGGGGCTTTGTTGGTGGCTACACCTTC,CASRPDRGFVGGYTF
.,TRBJ1-4,TRBV10-3,.,TGTGCCATCAGTGAGTTAACCGGGTCCAGGGCGGATGAAAAACTGTTTTTT,CAISELTGSRADEKLFF
TRBD1,TRBJ2-7,TRBV19,few,TGTGCCAGTAGTGCCACTCAGACAGGGATCGAGCAGTACTTC,CASSATQTGIEQYF
.,TRBJ1-2,TRBV4-1,.,TGCGCCAGCAGCCCCCGAGCATCGGGGGATGGCTACACCTTC,CASSPRASGDGYTF
.,TRBJ1-4,TRBV30,few,TGTGCCTGGAGTGTACCTAGTAATGAAAAACTGTTTTTT,CAWSVPSNEKLFF
.,TRBJ1-6,TRBV6-6,.,TGTGCCAGCAGTTACAGGGAGGGGAGTTCACCCCTCCACTTT,CASSYREGSSPLHF
.,TRBJ1-2,TRBV5-4,few,TGTGCCAGCAGGATGGAGAGCGGCGGGAACTATGGCTACACCTTC,CASRMESGGNYGYTF
TRBD1,TRBJ2-1,TRBV7-6,few,TGTGCCAGCAGCTTGGTAGGGCCCGGGACAGGGTACAATGAGCAGTTCTTC,CASSLVGPGTGYNEQFF
TRBD1,TRBJ2-7,TRBV27,few,TGTGCCAGCAGTCCCCAGGGGACAGGGGGCCTCGAGCAGTACTTC,CASSPQGTGGLEQYF
TRBD2,TRBJ2-3,TRBV4-1,.,TGCGCCAGCAGCCAAGACGGACTAGCAGATACGCAGTATTTT,CASSQDGLADTQYF
.,TRBJ2-7,TRBV7-9,.,TGTGCCAGCAGCTCCGGGACTTCCACCTACGAGCAGTACTTC,CASSSGTSTYEQYF
TRBD1,TRBJ1-1,TRBV11-2,few,TGTGCCAGCAGCCTCTCTCACCCGGACAGGTCTAACACTGAAGCTTTCTTT,CASSLSHPDRSNTEAFF
.,TRBJ2-1,TRBV20-1,few,TGCAGTGCTAGCAGTAATGAGCAGTTCTTC,CSASSNEQFF
.,TRBJ1-5,TRBV5-1,.,TGCGCCAGCAGCTTGGAGACAGGACAGCCCCAGCATTTT,CASSLETGQPQHF
TRBD1,TRBJ2-7,TRBV7-2,few,TGTGCCAGCAGCTTATTGGGACAGGGGGCCTACGAGCAGTACTTC,CASSLLGQGAYEQYF
.,TRBJ1-6,TRBV6-1,.,TGTGCCAGCAGACCCGGGGGGGGACGGAATTCACCCCTCCACTTT,CASRPGGGRNSPLHF
TRBD2,TRBJ2-1,TRBV19,.,TGTGCCAGTAGTATAAGGGAGGGGACCTACAATGAGCAGTTCTTC,CASSIREGTYNEQFF
.,TRBJ2-7,TRBV27,few,TGTGCCAGCAGTTTAGGGGGCCGCGGATACGAGCAGTACTTC,CASSLGGRGYEQYF
TRBD1,TRBJ1-5,TRBV19,few,TGTGCCAGTAGTCCTGGACAGGGAAGGAATATTCAGCCCCAGCATTTT,CASSPGQGRNIQPQHF
.,TRBJ1-3,TRBV7-8,.,TGTGCCAGCAGCCAACAGGGCCTCTCTGGAAACACCATATATTTT,CASSQQGLSGNTIYF
.,TRBJ2-2,TRBV30,few,TGTGCCTGGGACTCCGGGATTAACACCGGGGAGCTGTTTTTT,CAWDSGINTGELFF
TRBD1,TRBJ1-1,TRBV28,few,TGTGCCAGCAGTTCCCGGGACAGTAAGGGCAGGAGAGCTTTCTTT,CASSSRDSKGRRAFF
.,TRBJ2-1,TRBV11-2,few,TGTGCCAGCAGCTTACAGGCGCTGCTCAATGAGCAGTTCTTC,CASSLQALLNEQFF
TRBD1,TRBJ2-2,TRBV10-3,once,TGTGCCATCAGTGGAGAGACAGGGGTCACCGGGGAGCTGTTTTTT,CAISGETGVTGELFF
.,TRBJ1-2,TRBV6-1,.,TGTGCCAGCAGTGTGGCAGGTCAGAATGGCTACACCTTC,CASSVAGQNGYTF
.,TRBJ1-2,TRBV4-3,few,TGCGCCAGCAGCCAAAAAAAACTAGCGTTAGGTGGCTACACCTTC,CASSQKKLALGGYTF
.,TRBJ2-5,TRBV2,few,TGTGCCAGCAGTTTTATAGAGACCCAGTACTTC,CASSFIETQYF
TRBD2,TRBJ2-3,TRBV4-1,.,TGCGCCAGCAGCCGATCTAGCGGGGGCACAGATACGCAGTATTTT,CASSRSSGGTDTQYF
.,TRBJ2-1,TRBV6-5,few,TGTGCCAGCAGTCACAGGGTCGGCCCAATTGAGCAGTTCTTC,CASSHRVGPIEQFF
.,TRBJ2-3,TRBV19,few,TGTGCCACTCGGGACACAGATACGCAGTATTTT,CATRDTDTQYF
.,TRBJ2-1,TRBV4-1,many,TGCGCCAGCAGCCAAGAAAGAAATGTAGGGGATGAGCAGTTCTTC,CASSQERNVGDEQFF
.,TRBJ1-2,TRBV5-5,.,TGTGCCAGCAGCCCTCTGGACAGCAACCTCTATGCCTACACCTTC,CASSPLDSNLYAYTF